This record concerns one TCR beta chain sequence. Clones were read by immunoSEQ multiplex PCR, and TCRdb kept only the in-frame ones, dropping some. Here the sample spans tens of thousands of clones, 91% being singletons. These data are taken from a study of T cell changes during pregnancy in multiple sclerosis. Germline CDR1 MDHEN, CDR2 SYDVKM. The ends were cut back, 5 bases at V and 3 bases at J, with 16 bases in the middle. The CDR3 is 15 amino acids. Sequenced material: CD4+ T cells from peripheral blood mononuclear cells, taken after pregnancy. This chain links TRBV28 with TRBJ1-1; D may be TRBD1 (6 bases). The TCR originated in a female donor in good health, enrolled as a control in a pregnancy study. CDR3 DNA: TGTGCCAGCAGTCTACCTGTAGGGGGGGACACTGAAGCTTTCTTT. Translating gives CASSLPVGGDTEAFF.